These 29 T cell receptor beta chains came from one sample sequenced in a study of cytomegalovirus exposure and HLA in healthy donors. Primers included in the PCR were 60 Vbeta and 13 Jbeta primers. Clones were read by immunoSEQ multiplex PCR, and TCRdb kept only the in-frame ones, dropping some. In the table there are approximately 88,000 clones, under 85% of which are singletons. Sequencing used PBMCs. The source of these receptors is a man aged 45-65 years in good health and CMV-seropositive.

The chain carries TRBV5-1 and TRBJ2-7, with a tentative D call TRBD2 (5 bases). CDR1 and CDR2 from the germline V gene are SGHRS and YFSETQ. This CDR3 contains 14 residues. Trimming took 1 base from V and 6 from J, leaving 14 bases between them. Here the CDR3 DNA reads TGCGCCAGCAGCTTGCGCTGGGAGATAGGCGAGCAGTACTTC. As protein: CASSLRWEIGEQYF.

This clone came up once. The chain uses TRBV6-6 and TRBJ1-1, with 9 bases aligning to TRBD1. Trimming took 3 bases from V and 5 from J; bases not matched to a gene: 10. Germline CDR1 is MNHNY and CDR2 is SVGAGI (reference sequence). There are 16 residues in the CDR3. The CDR3 DNA reads as TGTGCCAGCAGTTATCCAGTTGACAGGGGGGGGACTGAAGCTTTCTTT. Its translation is CASSYPVDRGGTEAFF.

Written as DNA, the CDR3 is TGTGCCAGTACCTCCTCAGACAGTTCTGGAAACACCATATATTTT. Translated, it gives CASTSSDSSGNTIYF. V gene TRBV19 combines with J gene TRBJ1-3; a weak D match, TRBD1 (5 bases). V was cut by 7 bases and J by 1 base, with 14 bases left in between. Germline-derived CDR1 and CDR2 are LNHDA and SQIVND (reference sequence). This CDR3 has 15 amino acids.

Comments on this clone: Sequence at one end of the junction differs from germline and may be a read error. The chain has TRBV30 and TRBJ1-2, with TRBD1 matching 8 bases. Germline-derived CDR1 and CDR2 are GTSNPN and SVGIG (reference sequence). This CDR3 is built from 13 residues. CDR3 amino acids: CAWSQQGAYGYPF. The CDR3 DNA reads as TGTGCCTGGAGTCAGCAGGGGGCATATGGCTACCCCTTC.

The V call is TRBV19, the J call TRBJ1-6, with 10 bases identical to TRBD1. This CDR3 contains 15 residues. The V and J ends lost 4 bases and 6 bases, in that order; junction bases with no gene match: 3. Germline values: CDR1 LNHDA, CDR2 SQIVND (reference sequence). The CDR3 loop is CASSTGTGVNSPLHF. CDR3 coding DNA: TGTGCCAGTAGTACCGGGACAGGGGTTAATTCACCCCTCCACTTT. Full variable domain (outside the CDR3, taken from reference TRBV19 and TRBJ1-6): DGGITQSPKYLFRKEGQNVTLSCEQNLNHDAMYWYRQDPGQGLRLIYYSQIVNDFQKGDIAEGYSVSREKKESFPLTVTSAQKNPTAFYLCASSTGTGVNSPLHFGNGTRLTVT.

The chain links TRBV6-1 to TRBJ2-1; 10 nucleotides match TRBD2. Germline trimming cut 1 base from V and 3 bases from J; bases unmatched to any gene: 0. Germline lookup yields CDR1 MNHNS and CDR2 SASEGT. The CDR3 totals 15 residues. CDR3 loop: CASSEGTSGYNEQFF. CDR3 nucleotides: TGTGCCAGCAGTGAAGGGACTAGCGGCTACAATGAGCAGTTCTTC.

The chain links TRBV28 to TRBJ1-6; TRBD1 is a possible D gene (5 bases). V shed 11 bases and J shed 14 bases, with 22 bases lying between them. This CDR3 comprises 13 residues. Germline CDR1 reads MDHEN; CDR2 reads SYDVKM. The CDR3 protein is CAGQGPRGSALHF. CDR3 in DNA: TGTGCCGGTCAGGGTCCTAGGGGCTCGGCCCTCCACTTT.

The V call is TRBV13, the J call TRBJ2-7; TRBD1 agrees at 8 bases. With 5 bases clipped from V and 4 bases from J, the junction kept 10 bases outside the gene matches. CDR1 is PRHDT and CDR2 is FYEKMQ in the germline V gene (reference sequence). The CDR3 runs to 15 residues. CDR3 sequence: CASSPGTGLKYEQYF. In DNA, the CDR3 is TGTGCCAGCAGCCCTGGGACAGGCTTAAAGTACGAGCAGTACTTC.

The rearrangement joins TRBV5-6 to TRBJ1-2; 7 positions agree with TRBD1. V shed 4 bases, J shed 3 bases, and the junction held 9 bases outside the gene matches. Germline V gene data show CDR1 as SGHDT and CDR2 as YYEEEE. This CDR3 region has 15 residues. The CDR3 DNA follows: TGTGCCAGCAGCACCGACAGGGCCCCGGACTATGGCTACACCTTC. Its translation is CASSTDRAPDYGYTF.

V and J are TRBV18 and TRBJ2-3; 8 bases align to TRBD2. Trimming cost V 3 bases and J 4 bases; bases outside gene matches: 6. Germline V CDR1 and CDR2: KGHSH, LQKENI. This CDR3 is 15 amino acids long. In DNA form, the CDR3 reads TGTGCCAGCTCACCGGCCAGCGGGGGTGCAGATACGCAGTATTTT. This codes for CASSPASGGADTQYF.

This clone is deemed medium-sized. CDR3 sequence reads: CASSLSRTEAFF. CDR3 DNA sequence: TGTGCCAGCAGCTTATCGCGGACTGAAGCTTTCTTT. V gene TRBV13 combines with J gene TRBJ1-1; no clear D. Trimming removed 2 bases at V and 5 bases at J, with 6 bases between. The length of the CDR3 is 12 residues. Germline V gene sequence: CDR1 PRHDT, CDR2 FYEKMQ (reference sequence).

This chain uses TRBV2 with TRBJ2-1; 8 nucleotides align to TRBD2. The CDR3 runs to 15 residues. Germline CDR1 reads SNHLY; CDR2 reads FYNNEI. V dropped 6 bases and J dropped 4; count of bases not matched to a gene: 8. This CDR3 reads CASSDLAGSYNEQFF. DNA for the CDR3: TGTGCCAGCAGCGATCTAGCGGGTAGTTACAATGAGCAGTTCTTC. The whole variable domain, remainder taken from reference TRBV2 and TRBJ2-1, is EPEVTQTPSHQVTQMGQEVILRCVPISNHLYFYWYRQILGQKVEFLVSFYNNEISEKSEIFDDQFSVERPDGSNFTLKIRSTKLEDSAMYFCASSDLAGSYNEQFFGPGTRLTVL.

V and J are TRBV7-2 and TRBJ2-7; TRBD2 matches at 11 bases. The CDR3 loop spans 14 amino acids. V was pared by 7 bases and J by 3 bases, with 5 bases of the junction left unmatched. Germline V gene data show CDR1 as SGHTA and CDR2 as FQGNSA. CDR3 residues: CASTSGTSGYEQYF. The CDR3 nucleotides are TGTGCCAGCACTTCCGGGACTAGCGGCTACGAGCAGTACTTC.

The chain combines TRBV6-6 with TRBJ2-7, with TRBD2 identical over 12 bases. CDR1 and CDR2 (germline): MNHNY, SVGAGI (reference sequence). This CDR3 is built from 13 residues. V gave up 7 bases and J gave up 4 bases; unmatched junction bases: 2. CDR3 coding DNA: TGTGCCAGCATGACTAGCGGGGGTTACGAGCAGTACTTC. Translation: CASMTSGGYEQYF.

This clone has more than one count but fewer than ten. This chain uses TRBV27 with TRBJ1-1, with TRBD1 as a possible D gene (6 bases). There are 12 residues in the CDR3. V gave up 8 bases and J gave up 3 bases, with 10 bases separating them. The V gene's germline CDR1 is MNHEY and CDR2 SMNVEV (reference sequence). CDR3 bases: TGTGCCAGCGGCCACAGGGACACTGAAGCTTTCTTT. Translating gives CASGHRDTEAFF.

V gene TRBV7-9 combines with J gene TRBJ2-2; D is perhaps TRBD1 (5 bases). V lost 2 bases and J lost 5, with 6 bases in between. Germline CDR1 is SEHNR and CDR2 is FQNEAQ (reference sequence). The CDR3 sequence is 13 residues long. The CDR3 DNA reads as TGTGCCAGCAGCTTAAGGGGTACCGGGGAGCTGTTTTTT. Its protein is CASSLRGTGELFF.

Here the CDR3 DNA reads TGTGCCAGCAGCTTAAGACTAGCGGGGGGCCATGAGCAGTTCTTC. Protein product: CASSLRLAGGHEQFF. This sequence joins TRBV7-3 and TRBJ2-1, with 13 bases matching TRBD2. Germline trimming cut 1 base from V and 8 bases from J; bases unmatched to any gene: 2. In germline, CDR1 is SGHTA, CDR2 FQGTGA. The CDR3 runs to 15 residues.

The J gene is TRBJ1-5, the V gene TRBV6-1, with D possibly being TRBD1 (5 bases). Germline loops: CDR1 MNHNS, CDR2 SASEGT. V was pared by 4 bases and J by 1 base, with 8 bases between. The CDR3 runs to 14 residues. The CDR3 bases are TGTGCCAGCAGTGTTGGGGGGAGCAATCAGCCCCAGCATTTT. The encoded protein is CASSVGGSNQPQHF.

The V and J genes are TRBV7-9 and TRBJ1-4; 8 bases are shared with TRBD1. This CDR3 is built from 14 residues. With V trimmed by 2 bases and J by 8 bases, 4 bases remained unmatched. Germline V gives CDR1 SEHNR, CDR2 FQNEAQ (reference sequence). The CDR3 sequence is CASSLQGAGEKLFF. CDR3 DNA sequence: TGTGCCAGCAGCTTACAGGGGGCGGGCGAAAAACTGTTTTTT.

The V and J genes are TRBV6-1 and TRBJ1-2, with 10 bases that match TRBD1. This CDR3 is built from 14 residues. Germline values: CDR1 MNHNS, CDR2 SASEGT. Trimming cost V 6 bases and J 5 bases; bases outside gene matches: 6. The DNA for the CDR3 is TGTGCCAGCAGCCCGACAGGGGGCGGGTATGGCTACACCTTC. This sequence encodes CASSPTGGGYGYTF.

This chain links TRBV7-3 with TRBJ2-3; D is undetermined. The CDR3 consists of 15 residues. In germline, CDR1 is SGHTA, CDR2 FQGTGA. Trimming cost V 8 bases and J 0 bases, with 15 bases left between them. The CDR3 protein is CASAPGSSSTDTQYF. The DNA for the CDR3 is TGTGCCAGCGCCCCAGGCTCATCTAGCACAGATACGCAGTATTTT. Full variable domain (missing parts from reference TRBV7-3 and TRBJ2-3): GAGVSQTPSNKVTEKGKYVELRCDPISGHTALYWYRQSLGQGPEFLIYFQGTGAADDSGLPNDRFFAVRPEGSVSTLKIQRTERGDSAVYLCASAPGSSSTDTQYFGPGTRLTVL.

V gene TRBV7-3 combines with J gene TRBJ2-7, with 7 bases fitting TRBD2. V lost 5 bases, J lost 2 bases, and 6 bases stayed unmatched. This CDR3 has 14 amino acids. From germline, CDR1 is SGHTA and CDR2 FQGTGA. In DNA, the CDR3 is TGTGCCAGCAGCCCGAATGGGGGGGCCTACGAGCAGTACTTC. This encodes CASSPNGGAYEQYF. The entire variable domain, with the rest obtained from reference TRBV7-3 and TRBJ2-7, is as follows: GAGVSQTPSNKVTEKGKYVELRCDPISGHTALYWYRQSLGQGPEFLIYFQGTGAADDSGLPNDRFFAVRPEGSVSTLKIQRTERGDSAVYLCASSPNGGAYEQYFGPGTRLTVT.

This clone showed up just a few times. The gene calls are TRBV11-2 and TRBJ2-7; 7 nucleotides agree with TRBD2. J lost 0 bases, V lost 4 bases, and 6 bases had no gene match. Germline CDR1 reads SGHAT; CDR2 reads FQNNGV. The CDR3 runs to 15 residues. The CDR3 loop is CASSYPGTTSYEQYF. In DNA, the CDR3 is TGTGCCAGCAGCTACCCCGGGACTACCTCCTACGAGCAGTACTTC. Variable domain in full (rest from reference TRBV11-2 and TRBJ2-7): EAGVAQSPRYKIIEKRQSVAFWCNPISGHATLYWYQQILGQGPKLLIQFQNNGVVDDSQLPKDRFSAERLKGVDSTLKIQPAKLEDSAVYLCASSYPGTTSYEQYFGPGTRLTVT.

With respect to this clone: Germline is not matched at one junction end, which may reflect a read error. V is TRBV30 and J is TRBJ1-2; the match to TRBD1 covers 8 bases. CDR1 and CDR2 from the germline V gene are GTSNPN and SVGIG (reference sequence). The CDR3 extends over 14 amino acids. CDR3: CAWSLRGRSYGYPF. CDR3 nucleotides: TGTGCCTGGAGTCTCAGGGGGCGCAGCTATGGCTACCCCTTC.

V is TRBV23-1 and J is TRBJ1-1; 9 bases are shared with TRBD1. TRBV23-1 is given ORF status, its function remaining uncertain. The CDR3 has 13 residues. J gave up 6 bases and V 5 bases, and 4 bases lay outside the gene matches. The CDR3 DNA reads as TGCGCCAGCAGTTATACAGGGGGCCCTGAAGCTTTCTTT. It yields the protein CASSYTGGPEAFF.

As regards this clone: One end of the junction is discordant with germline, which a read error may explain. The chain employs TRBV7-9 and TRBJ1-1; TRBD1 aligns across 10 bases. CDR1 is SEHNR, CDR2 FQNEAQ, per germline (reference sequence). The CDR3 length is 16 residues. CDR3 DNA: TGTTCCAGCAGCGACGGACAGGGGGTAAGGAACACTGAAGCTTTCTTT. This codes for CSSSDGQGVRNTEAFF. The variable domain in full, completed from reference TRBV7-9 and TRBJ1-1, reads DTGVSQNPRHKITKRGQNVTFRCDPISEHNRLYWYRQTLGQGPEFLTYFQNEAQLEKSRLLSDRFSAERPKGSFSTLEIQRTEQGDSAMYLCSSSDGQGVRNTEAFFGQGTRLTVV.

The J gene is TRBJ2-2, the V gene TRBV7-3; 11 positions agree with TRBD2. CDR1 and CDR2 (germline): SGHTA, FQGTGA. V shed 0 bases and J 1 base; nucleotides not matched to a gene: 4. This CDR3 region has 18 residues. Here the CDR3 reads CASSLTGGLAVNTGELFF. As DNA, the CDR3 is TGTGCCAGCAGCTTAACTGGGGGACTAGCGGTGAACACCGGGGAGCTGTTTTTT.

The J gene is TRBJ1-4, the V gene TRBV28; 7 nucleotides match TRBD1. V lost 6 bases to trimming and J lost 14 bases; unmatched junction nucleotides: 9. The CDR3 extends over 12 amino acids. In germline, CDR1 is MDHEN, CDR2 SYDVKM. The DNA of the CDR3 is TGTGCCAGCAGCACCGGGACAGTGGGCCTGTTTTTT. Encoded protein: CASSTGTVGLFF.

CDR3 protein: CASSRGQGHYGYTF. The DNA for the CDR3 is TGTGCCAGCAGCCGAGGACAGGGCCACTATGGCTACACCTTC. This chain uses TRBV9 with TRBJ1-2; TRBD1 aligns across 8 bases. The CDR3 covers 14 residues. The germline gives CDR1 SGDLS, CDR2 YYNGEE. V was pared by 4 bases and J by 3 bases, with 5 bases of the junction left unmatched.